These 20 T cell receptor beta chains were all obtained from the same sample, sequenced in a study of blood T cell repertoires in COVID-19. Some clones are missing from TCRdb's copy, which holds only in-frame ones; the method was immunoSEQ multiplex PCR. The table lists around 60,000 clones, approximately 82% of them singletons, with 3.5% in the top ten. Sequenced material: peripheral blood. The receptor source for this set is a woman of 80 years or more with acute or convalescent COVID-19.

The J gene is TRBJ1-5, the V gene TRBV15; D is uncertain. The germline V and J ends were trimmed by 5 bases and 3 bases, with 11 bases remaining between them. The CDR3 has 14 amino acids. Germline CDR1 is LNHNV and CDR2 is YYDKDF (reference sequence). The CDR3 nucleotides are TGTGCCACCAGCTTACGGGAGCTCAATCAGCCCCAGCATTTT. Translation gives CATSLRELNQPQHF.

This chain links TRBV24-1 with TRBJ2-7, with D tentatively TRBD2 (5 bases). In germline, CDR1 is KGHDR, CDR2 SFDVKD. The CDR3 contains 14 residues. V was clipped by 9 bases and J by 3 bases, with 17 bases between them. The CDR3 region has the DNA TGTGCCACCCAACCCGCCGGGGATTTCTACGAGCAGTACTTC. It specifies CATQPAGDFYEQYF.

The CDR3 DNA is TGTGCCAGTACGCACAGGGGATATGGCTACACCTTC. Amino acids: CASTHRGYGYTF. The genes are TRBV19 and TRBJ1-2; TRBD1 matches at 7 bases. J gave up 5 bases and V 7 bases, and 4 bases lay outside the gene matches. The CDR3 spans 12 residues. Germline lookup yields CDR1 LNHDA and CDR2 SQIVND (reference sequence).

The chain employs TRBV7-2 and TRBJ2-2; 16 nucleotides agree with TRBD2. Germline CDR1 is SGHTA and CDR2 is FQGNSA. The CDR3 has 18 amino acids. Trimming at V came to 5 bases and at J to 5 bases, leaving 8 bases not matched to a gene. CDR3 residues: CASSPAGLAGGRTGELFF. The CDR3 DNA is TGTGCCAGCAGCCCAGCGGGACTAGCGGGAGGGCGGACCGGGGAGCTGTTTTTT.

CDR3: CASSLVPGIGNTIYF. The CDR3 coding sequence is TGTGCCAGCAGCTTAGTTCCGGGTATTGGCAACACCATATATTTT. The chain joins TRBV7-6 to TRBJ1-3; D call uncertain. From germline, CDR1 is SGHVS and CDR2 FNYEAQ. The length of the CDR3 is 15 residues. V was cut by 1 base and J by 7 bases, with 14 bases left in between.

For the CDR3, the DNA is TGTGCTAGTGGTGACCGAGGACAGCCCCAAGAGACCCAGTACTTC. Translation gives CASGDRGQPQETQYF. The chain combines TRBV12-5 with TRBJ2-5; D possibly corresponds to TRBD1 (6 bases). Between the trimmed V and J ends, which lost 5 bases and 1 base, there was a span of 14 bases. CDR1 LGHNT and CDR2 FRNRAP come from the germline V gene. The CDR3 sequence is 15 residues long.

This clone turned up a few times. The chain joins TRBV25-1 to TRBJ1-2; D uncertain. CDR3 length: 13 amino acids. Germline CDR1 and CDR2: MGHDK and SYGVNS. V lost 3 bases and J lost 5, with 10 bases in between. DNA of the CDR3: TGTGCCAGCAGTGAGCCCATCGGGTATGGCTACACCTTC. Residues: CASSEPIGYGYTF.

The chain couples TRBV4-1 to TRBJ2-3; no reliable D call. CDR1 is MGHRA, CDR2 YSYEKL, per germline. This CDR3 spans 15 amino acids. Between the trimmed V and J ends, which lost 0 bases and 2 bases, there was a span of 9 bases. The CDR3 DNA sequence: TGCGCCAGCAGCCAAGAGGTGGGCCCCACAGATACGCAGTATTTT. This gives the protein CASSQEVGPTDTQYF.

This clone was seen only once. The V gene is TRBV7-2, the J gene TRBJ2-7; 7 bases fit TRBD1. This CDR3 comprises 15 residues. Germline CDR1 SGHTA, CDR2 FQGNSA. The J segment lost 4 bases and the V segment lost 5 bases, leaving 11 bases of the junction unmatched. CDR3 loop: CASSQRGPSGYEQYF. In nucleotides, the CDR3 is TGTGCCAGCAGCCAGAGGGGGCCCTCGGGTTACGAGCAGTACTTC.

The chain recombines TRBV11-3 with TRBJ2-1; the match to TRBD2 covers 16 bases. After removal of 4 bases from V and 10 bases from J, the junction contained 7 bases not matched to a gene. This CDR3 has 16 amino acids. In germline, CDR1 is SGHNT, CDR2 YENEEA. The CDR3 DNA reads TGTGCCAGCAGCTCGGGACTAGCGGGAGGGTTCGGGGAGCAGTTCTTC. Amino acid sequence: CASSSGLAGGFGEQFF.

The chain has TRBV10-1 and TRBJ2-1; the match to TRBD2 covers 11 bases. The CDR3 length is 17 residues. V was clipped by 7 bases and J by 2 bases; unmatched bases: 10. In germline, CDR1 is WNHNN, CDR2 SYGVQD (reference sequence). The CDR3 bases are TGCGCCAGCAATTTTACGACTAGCGGGAACCCCTACAATGAGCAGTTCTTC. Translated: CASNFTTSGNPYNEQFF.

Comments on this clone: This sample includes further DNA sequences coding for the same CDR3. The V gene is TRBV30, the J gene TRBJ1-5; weak D call: TRBD1 (5 bases). The CDR3 runs to 13 residues. Germline CDR1 reads GTSNPN; CDR2 reads SVGIG (reference sequence). V was trimmed by 5 bases and J by 2 bases, leaving 10 bases between them. The CDR3 reads CAWGQGGNQPQHF. The CDR3 DNA is TGTGCCTGGGGTCAGGGTGGCAATCAGCCCCAGCATTTT.

The CDR3 region is CASSTSTGDEQFF. The CDR3 DNA follows: TGTGCCAGCAGCACAAGTACAGGGGATGAGCAGTTCTTC. The genes are TRBV5-4 and TRBJ2-1, with 7 nucleotides matching TRBD1. CDR3 size: 13 residues. Germline V gene data show CDR1 as SGHNT and CDR2 as YYREEE (reference sequence). The trim removed 4 bases at V and 8 bases at J, leaving 6 bases unmatched.

The rearrangement links TRBV9 to TRBJ2-7; D is possibly TRBD1 (5 bases). Germline CDR1 reads SGDLS; CDR2 reads YYNGEE. Trimming pared 2 bases from V and 5 bases from J, leaving 17 bases between. This CDR3 is built from 15 residues. CDR3 nucleotide sequence: TGTGCCAGCAGCGTCCTCTCGGCAGGGCCCGACGAGCAGTACTTC. Amino acids: CASSVLSAGPDEQYF.

V usage is TRBV11-1 and J usage is TRBJ2-7, with unresolved D. The germline CDR1 and CDR2 sequences are SGHAT and FQDESV (reference sequence). The CDR3 extends over 14 amino acids. Trimming removed 1 base from V and 0 bases from J, with 7 bases in between. The chain's CDR3 is CASSLGLSSYEQYF. The DNA for the CDR3 is TGTGCCAGCAGCTTAGGGTTGAGCTCCTACGAGCAGTACTTC.

The rearrangement uses TRBV6-5 and TRBJ2-3; 12 bases align to TRBD2. Trimming removed 8 bases from V and 6 bases from J; junction bases left unmatched: 6. The CDR3 length is 14 residues. The germline gives CDR1 MNHEY, CDR2 SVGAGI. The CDR3: CASVTSGGGDTQYF. DNA for the CDR3: TGTGCCAGCGTGACTAGCGGGGGCGGGGATACGCAGTATTTT.

In this sample, this clone turned up a few times. The chain combines TRBV6-2 or TRBV6-3 with TRBJ1-2, with 7 bases lining up with TRBD1. The germline gives CDR1 MNHEY, CDR2 SVGEGT. V was clipped by 3 bases and J by 6 bases; unmatched bases: 4. The CDR3 is 13 amino acids. The CDR3 region has the DNA TGTGCCAGCAGTTATGCTAGGGGGCATGGCTACACCTTC. Its protein is CASSYARGHGYTF.

This clone appeared once. This chain joins TRBV5-1 and TRBJ1-1; 8 nucleotides line up with TRBD1. Trimming took 4 bases from V and 4 from J; bases not matched to a gene: 6. The length of the CDR3 is 14 residues. The germline CDR1 and CDR2 sequences are SGHRS and YFSETQ. CDR3 protein: CASSRRGPGTEAFF. The CDR3 DNA reads TGCGCCAGCAGCCGCAGGGGGCCGGGCACTGAAGCTTTCTTT.

J is TRBJ2-7 and V is TRBV7-9, with a weak D call TRBD2 (5 bases). The CDR3 runs to 17 residues. Per the germline V gene, CDR1 is SEHNR and CDR2 is FQNEAQ (reference sequence). The V end lost 4 bases, the J end lost 4 bases, and 23 bases lay between the germline ends. The CDR3 protein is CASSYSLAEAPGYEQYF. The CDR3 bases are TGTGCCAGCAGCTACAGCCTCGCGGAGGCGCCAGGTTACGAGCAGTACTTC. The full variable domain, with the rest looked up from reference TRBV7-9 and TRBJ2-7, is DTGVSQNPRHKITKRGQNVTFRCDPISEHNRLYWYRQTLGQGPEFLTYFQNEAQLEKSRLLSDRFSAERPKGSFSTLEIQRTEQGDSAMYLCASSYSLAEAPGYEQYFGPGTRLTVT.

The J gene is TRBJ1-5, the V gene TRBV19; TRBD1 matches at 8 bases. This CDR3 has 15 amino acids. Losses at the gene ends were 3 bases for V and 6 bases for J; bases not matched to a gene: 7. Looked up from germline, CDR1 is LNHDA and CDR2 is SQIVND (reference sequence). The CDR3 bases are TGTGCCAGTAGTATCCGCGGAACAGGGGGTCAGCCCCAGCATTTT. It codes for CASSIRGTGGQPQHF.